This T cell receptor beta chain was retrieved from a study of T cell repertoires in cytomegalovirus infection. CDR1 SQVTM and CDR2 ANQGSEA come from the germline V gene. V was clipped by 6 bases and J by 5 bases; unmatched bases: 9. The CDR3 runs to 14 residues. Concerning this clonotype: Its antigen is unidentified.

TCRdb reprocessed the reads via MiXCR and lists one record per CDR3 protein. The repertoire holds more than 200,000 distinct CDR3 sequences, with 8% to 9.5% as singletons. Regarding the study as a whole: Cumulative public TCR beta family frequency identified CMV carriers with the relevant HLA.

The specimen was PBMCs. The TCR was taken from a human donor in good health (CMV status not recorded). Some clones in this sample may be carry-over from other donors' samples. This sequence joins TRBV29-1 and TRBJ2-4; 8 bases fit TRBD1. CDR3 sequence (DNA): TGCAGCGTCCTCCAACAGGGGGTAGAAAACATTCAGTACTTC. Protein: CSVLQQGVENIQYF. The complete variable domain, with remaining parts taken from reference TRBV29-1 and TRBJ2-4, reads SAVISQKPSRDICQRGTSLTIQCQVDSQVTMMFWYRQQPGQSLTLIATANQGSEATYESGFVIDKFPISRPNLTFSTLTVSNMSPEDSSIYLCSVLQQGVENIQYFGAGTRLSVL.